These T cell receptor beta chains were read from a single sample in a study of T cell responses to AZD1222 COVID-19 vaccine. Some clones are missing from TCRdb's copy, which holds only in-frame ones; the method was immunoSEQ multiplex PCR. The top ten clones hold approximately 5.1% of a sample with over 120,000 clones, 88% of them seen once. The sequenced sample was peripheral blood, obtained 28 days after the second dose of the MenACWY control vaccine. The receptors here all came from an adult who received the MenACWY meningococcal vaccine as a control. Both conserved end residues are part of each CDR3. D genes are given only for firm matches. Size tells how often a clone was seen (once, few, many) or the class of an expanded clone, and some rows leave it out.

>TRBV9|TRBJ1-6|TRBD1|-
TGTGCCAGCAGCGTCCGGACAGGGGGCACGTCACCCCTCCACTTT
CASSVRTGGTSPLHF
>TRBV3-1/TRBV3-2|TRBJ2-5|-|-
TGTGCCAGCAGCCAAGATACAGAACCTGGGGAGACCCAGTACTTC
CASSQDTEPGETQYF
>TRBV7-9|TRBJ1-2|-|-
TGTGCCAGCAGCTTAGCGGGCGCTTCAGTCCAAGGCTACACCTTC
CASSLAGASVQGYTF
>TRBV5-1|TRBJ1-2|-|-
TGCGCCAGCAGCGCAGGACCGCCGGGGGACTATGGCTACACCTTC
CASSAGPPGDYGYTF
>TRBV15|TRBJ1-1|-|-
TGTGCCACCAGCAGAGTTCTCGGACAGTCGATCGCTTTCTTT
CATSRVLGQSIAFF
>TRBV6-5|TRBJ1-6|-|once
TGTGCCAGCAGGAAGGTACATAATTCACCCCTCCACTTT
CASRKVHNSPLHF
>TRBV5-4|TRBJ2-5|TRBD2|-
TGTGCCAGCAGCTCGGCGGGGGGGGTACAAGAGACCCAGTACTTC
CASSSAGGVQETQYF
>TRBV7-2|TRBJ2-3|-|-
TGTGCCAGCCTCGGGGGAGTTAGCACAGATACGCAGTATTTT
CASLGGVSTDTQYF
>TRBV10-3|TRBJ1-1|-|-
TGTGCCATCAGTGAGTCGGCAGGGAAGATCAACACTGAAGCTTTCTTT
CAISESAGKINTEAFF
>TRBV5-1|TRBJ2-3|-|-
TGCGCCAGCAGCTTGGTTGTGGGCCTGGGAACAGATACGCAGTATTTT
CASSLVVGLGTDTQYF
>TRBV24-1|TRBJ2-3|TRBD2|-
TGTGCCACCAGTGATTTGCGACTAGCGGGGGGTTTAGATACGCAGTATTTT
CATSDLRLAGGLDTQYF
>TRBV29-1|TRBJ2-7|TRBD1|-
TGCAGCGTTGAAAGGGACAGCTACGAGCAGTACTTC
CSVERDSYEQYF
>TRBV7-2|TRBJ1-4|-|-
TGTGCCAGCAGCTTATCACCGAATAATGAAAAACTGTTTTTT
CASSLSPNNEKLFF
>TRBV18|TRBJ1-1|-|-
TGTGCCAGCTCACCTGACAGAGACACTGAAGCTTTCTTT
CASSPDRDTEAFF
>TRBV6-5|TRBJ1-4|-|-
TGTGCCAGCAGTTACTCAGTCCTTGCAACTAATGAAAAACTGTTTTTT
CASSYSVLATNEKLFF
>TRBV28|TRBJ1-1|-|-
TGTGCCAGCAGTTTTACCATCAGGTCGTTCATGAACACTGAAGCTTTCTTT
CASSFTIRSFMNTEAFF
>TRBV11-3|TRBJ1-1|TRBD1|-
TGTGCCAGCAGCTTAGACCCCGGGACAGGGTTAGAAGCTTTCTTT
CASSLDPGTGLEAFF
>TRBV9|TRBJ1-5|-|-
TGTGCCAGCAGCGTAGCCTCGGGAGCGAATCAGCCCCAGCATTTT
CASSVASGANQPQHF
>TRBV24-1|TRBJ2-7|-|-
TGTGCCACCAGTGATCTCTACGAGCAGTACTTC
CATSDLYEQYF
>TRBV28|TRBJ2-2|TRBD1|-
TGTGCCAGCAGTTCACCGGGACAGTCGAACACCGGGGAGCTGTTTTTT
CASSSPGQSNTGELFF
>TRBV7-2|TRBJ1-6|TRBD1|-
TGTGCCAGCAGCTTAGGACAGGGGGGCTGGTCACCCCTCCACTTT
CASSLGQGGWSPLHF
>TRBV10-3|TRBJ1-1|-|-
TGTGCCATCCGCAGGGAGCCGAACACTGAAGCTTTCTTT
CAIRREPNTEAFF
>TRBV20-1|TRBJ1-1|-|-
TGCAGTGCGCTCAGGGCGGATGAAGCTTTCTTT
CSALRADEAFF
>TRBV5-6|TRBJ2-1|-|-
TGTGCCAGCAGCCCGGTGGGGGCAGGTGGGGATGAGCAGTTCTTC
CASSPVGAGGDEQFF
>TRBV6-5|TRBJ2-3|-|-
TGTGCCAGCAGTTACTCTTCCCGGGTGAACACAGATACGCAGTATTTT
CASSYSSRVNTDTQYF
>TRBV11-1|TRBJ2-5|TRBD1|-
TGTGCCAGCAGCGCTAGTATTGGACAGGGCCAAGAGACCCAGTACTTC
CASSASIGQGQETQYF
>TRBV12-3/TRBV12-4|TRBJ1-4|-|once
TGTGCCAGCAGTTTAGCCAGGGTAGAACTGTTTTTT
CASSLARVELFF
>TRBV2|TRBJ2-7|-|-
TGTGCCAGCAGTGGGAGGGGGGCTAGATACGAGCAGTACTTC
CASSGRGARYEQYF
>TRBV18|TRBJ1-5|-|-
TGTGCCAGCTCACCACTGGCAGGCCCGGCCAATCAGCCCCAGCATTTT
CASSPLAGPANQPQHF
>TRBV5-1|TRBJ1-1|TRBD1|-
TGCGCCAGCAGCCCTATAGGGGGCTGGAACACTGAAGCTTTCTTT
CASSPIGGWNTEAFF
>TRBV7-9|TRBJ1-2|-|-
TGTGCCAGCAGCTTAGACTCTGGGTTCGGCTACACCTTC
CASSLDSGFGYTF
>TRBV5-4|TRBJ1-3|TRBD1|-
TGTGCCAGCAGCTTGGGATTAGGGGGCACTGGAAACACCATATATTTT
CASSLGLGGTGNTIYF
>TRBV5-1|TRBJ1-1|-|-
TGCGCCAGCAGCCGAACGACAGGCGGGACTGAAGCTTTCTTT
CASSRTTGGTEAFF
>TRBV28|TRBJ2-2|-|-
TGTGCCAGCAGCTCCCTTGACGGGGCCGTCACCGGGGAGCTGTTTTTT
CASSSLDGAVTGELFF
>TRBV11-1|TRBJ1-3|-|-
TGTGCCAGCAGCCTCCGGTCATCGGGAAACACCATATATTTT
CASSLRSSGNTIYF
>TRBV5-5|TRBJ1-1|-|few
TGTGCCAGCAGCCCTGGACTCTGGAACACTGAAGCTTTCTTT
CASSPGLWNTEAFF
>TRBV7-9|TRBJ1-1|-|-
TGTGCCAGCAGCTTAGGGACTATGAACACTGAAGCTTTCTTT
CASSLGTMNTEAFF
>TRBV28|TRBJ2-7|TRBD1|-
TGTGCCAGCAGTCTGGGACAGGGTGGTGGCGAGCAGTACTTC
CASSLGQGGGEQYF
>TRBV11-2|TRBJ1-2|-|-
TGTGCCAGCAGCCCAGTAGGTGGGTGGGGGGCGCGTGGCTACACCTTC
CASSPVGGWGARGYTF
>TRBV5-5|TRBJ2-1|TRBD2|-
TGTGCCAGCAACCCGGTCGGCGGGGGGGCCGACGTAGTGCAGTTCTTC
CASNPVGGGADVVQFF
>TRBV6-6|TRBJ2-7|TRBD2|-
TGTGCCAGCACTCCGGTGGTAGCGGGGTCCTACGAGCAGTACTTC
CASTPVVAGSYEQYF
>TRBV11-3|TRBJ2-7|-|-
TGTGCCAGCAGCTTAGGTACTAGGGCGGGATCCTACGAGCAGTACTTC
CASSLGTRAGSYEQYF
>TRBV11-2|TRBJ1-1|-|-
TGTGCCAGCAGCCCACCCGGGAACACTGAAGCTTTCTTT
CASSPPGNTEAFF
>TRBV7-3|TRBJ1-1|-|-
TGTGCCAGCAGCCCCGCCAGGGGTACTGAAGCTTTCTTT
CASSPARGTEAFF
>TRBV27|TRBJ2-7|TRBD2|-
TGTGCCAGCACCCTCCCCGCGGGGGGACCTAGCTCCTACGAGCAGTACTTC
CASTLPAGGPSSYEQYF
>TRBV7-2|TRBJ1-1|TRBD1|-
TGTGCCAGCAGCGTTACCGGGACAGGGTTTAGGAACACTGAAGCTTTCTTT
CASSVTGTGFRNTEAFF
>TRBV5-6|TRBJ1-2|-|-
TGTGCCAGCAGCCTGACGGGATCTAACTATGGCTACACCTTC
CASSLTGSNYGYTF
>TRBV4-2|TRBJ2-1|-|-
TGTGCCAGCAGCCTGGGGTCCGGAAACGGTGAGCAGTTCTTC
CASSLGSGNGEQFF
>TRBV10-3|TRBJ1-6|-|-
TGTGCCATCAGTGAAATAGGACAGATGACTTCCCTCCACTTT
CAISEIGQMTSLHF